This T cell receptor (beta chain) derives from a study of cytomegalovirus exposure and HLA in healthy donors. Use of 60 Vbeta and 13 Jbeta primers characterized the PCR. Clones were sequenced by immunoSEQ multiplex PCR, and TCRdb holds only the in-frame ones, with some missing. The table has around 190,000 clones, around 81% seen once. Study-level findings and limits: After further analysis at a later stage, 15,000 to 20,000 TCR beta sequences were associated with HLA alleles at 0.05 false discovery rate.

Of note for this clone: What it recognizes is unknown.

With V trimmed by 4 bases and J by 5 bases, 11 bases remained unmatched. Germline CDR1 is LGHNA and CDR2 is YSLEER. The CDR3 runs 18 residues. Material: PBMCs. The clonotype was recovered from a man aged 18 to 30 in good health and CMV-seronegative. The V call is TRBV4-3, the J call TRBJ2-3; 14 bases align to TRBD2. The CDR3 nucleotides are TGCGCCAGCAGCCCCGGGACTAGCGGGGGCCGAACGAGAGATACGCAGTATTTT. It yields the protein CASSPGTSGGRTRDTQYF.